This T cell receptor beta chain was obtained from a study of cytotoxic CD8 clonotypes in ibrutinib-treated CLL. Profiling relied on immunoSEQ multiplex PCR, and the TCRdb table lists in-frame clones only, not all of them. This sample has some 130,000 clones, with roughly 85% found just once. The V gene's germline CDR1 is SQVTM and CDR2 ANQGSEA. The CDR3 has 12 amino acids. Trimming removed 5 bases at V and 4 bases at J, with 6 bases between. The genes are TRBV29-1 and TRBJ2-6; no definite D call. The source is a human donor with chronic lymphocytic leukemia. Sequencing was performed on PBMCs, taken after 24 months of ibrutinib treatment. Here the CDR3 DNA reads TGCAGCGTTCCAAACGGGGCCAACGTCCTGACTTTC. Encoded protein: CSVPNGANVLTF. Full variable domain (outside the CDR3, taken from reference TRBV29-1 and TRBJ2-6): SAVISQKPSRDICQRGTSLTIQCQVDSQVTMMFWYRQQPGQSLTLIATANQGSEATYESGFVIDKFPISRPNLTFSTLTVSNMSPEDSSIYLCSVPNGANVLTFGAGSRLTVL.